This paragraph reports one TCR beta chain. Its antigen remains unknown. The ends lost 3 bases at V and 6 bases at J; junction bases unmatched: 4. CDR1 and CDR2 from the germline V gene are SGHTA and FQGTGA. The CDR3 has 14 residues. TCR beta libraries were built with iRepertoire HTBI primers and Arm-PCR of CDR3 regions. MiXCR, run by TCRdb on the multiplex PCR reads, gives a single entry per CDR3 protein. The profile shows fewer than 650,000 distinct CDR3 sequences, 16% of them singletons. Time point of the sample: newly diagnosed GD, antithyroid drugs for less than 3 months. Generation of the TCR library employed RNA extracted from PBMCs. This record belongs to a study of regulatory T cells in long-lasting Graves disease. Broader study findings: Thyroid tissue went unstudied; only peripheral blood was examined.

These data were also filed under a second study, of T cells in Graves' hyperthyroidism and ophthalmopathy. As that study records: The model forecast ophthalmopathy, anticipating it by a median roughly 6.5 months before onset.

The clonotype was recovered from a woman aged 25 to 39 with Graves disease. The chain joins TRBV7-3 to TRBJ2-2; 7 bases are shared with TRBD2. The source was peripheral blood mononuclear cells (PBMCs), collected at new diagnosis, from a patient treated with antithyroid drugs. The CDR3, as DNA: TGTGCCAGCAGCTTGGAAGCGGGATCCGGGGAGCTGTTTTTT. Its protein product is CASSLEAGSGELFF. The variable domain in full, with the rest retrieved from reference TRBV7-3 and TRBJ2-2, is GAGVSQTPSNKVTEKGKYVELRCDPISGHTALYWYRQSLGQGPEFLIYFQGTGAADDSGLPNDRFFAVRPEGSVSTLKIQRTERGDSAVYLCASSLEAGSGELFFGEGSRLTVL.